One sample yielded the 4 T cell receptor beta chains listed below, sequenced in a study of T cells in Graves' hyperthyroidism and ophthalmopathy. It was RNA transcripts that yielded the amplified TCR beta CDR3 regions. The primer set for the first-round RT-PCR of the TCR CDR3 was HTBI. One entry per CDR3 protein results from TCRdb running MiXCR on the multiplex PCR reads. The sample carries hundreds of thousands of distinct CDR3 sequences, just under 20% recorded once. Input material: blood. The receptors derive from a man between 35 and 55 years old with Graves' ophthalmopathy.

This clonotype was observed a handful of times. The rearrangement joins TRBV20-1 to TRBJ2-3; 9 bases agree with TRBD2. From germline, CDR1 is DFQATT and CDR2 SNEGSKA (reference sequence). J gave up 2 bases and V 3 bases, and 12 bases lay outside the gene matches. The CDR3 spans 17 residues. CDR3: CSASPSETSGYTDTQYF. DNA for the CDR3: TGCAGTGCTAGTCCTTCCGAGACTAGCGGATACACAGATACGCAGTATTTT.

V and J are TRBV20-1 and TRBJ1-1; 8 bases map to TRBD1. Germline trimming cut 2 bases from V and 0 bases from J; bases unmatched to any gene: 2. The CDR3 loop spans 14 amino acids. The germline V gene has CDR1 DFQATT and CDR2 SNEGSKA (reference sequence). CDR3 nucleotides: TGCAGTGCTAGAAACAGGGGGATGAACACTGAAGCTTTCTTT. It translates to CSARNRGMNTEAFF.

The table lists this clonotype with a few counts. The chain recombines TRBV30 with TRBJ2-5; no reliable D call. This CDR3 comprises 13 residues. CDR1 is GTSNPN, CDR2 SVGIG, per germline (reference sequence). Trimming stripped 1 base from V and 3 bases from J, with 9 bases between. The CDR3 sequence is CAWSGRPEETQYF. The DNA for the CDR3 is TGTGCCTGGAGTGGTCGGCCAGAAGAGACCCAGTACTTC.

This clonotype was detected many times. This sequence joins TRBV11-2 and TRBJ2-3; maybe TRBD1 (6 bases). Germline-derived CDR1 and CDR2 are SGHAT and FQNNGV. The CDR3 is 15 residues long. V gave up 5 bases and J gave up 0 bases, with 12 bases separating them. The CDR3 region is CASSLKGESTDTQYF. CDR3 DNA sequence: TGTGCCAGCAGCCTGAAGGGGGAGAGCACAGATACGCAGTATTTT.